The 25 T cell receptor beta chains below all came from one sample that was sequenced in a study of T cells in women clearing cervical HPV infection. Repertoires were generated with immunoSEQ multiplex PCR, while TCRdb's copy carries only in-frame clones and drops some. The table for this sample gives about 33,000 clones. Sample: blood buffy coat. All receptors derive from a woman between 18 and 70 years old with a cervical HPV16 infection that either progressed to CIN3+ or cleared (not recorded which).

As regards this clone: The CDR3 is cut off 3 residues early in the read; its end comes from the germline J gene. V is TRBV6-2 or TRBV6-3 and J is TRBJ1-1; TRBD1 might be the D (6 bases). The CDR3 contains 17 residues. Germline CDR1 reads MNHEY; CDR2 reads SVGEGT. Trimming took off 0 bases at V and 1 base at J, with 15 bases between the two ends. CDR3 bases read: TGTGCCAGCAGTTACTCGATTATCGGCAGGGGGAACACTGAA. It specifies CASSYSIIGRGNTE. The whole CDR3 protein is CASSYSIIGRGNTEAFF.

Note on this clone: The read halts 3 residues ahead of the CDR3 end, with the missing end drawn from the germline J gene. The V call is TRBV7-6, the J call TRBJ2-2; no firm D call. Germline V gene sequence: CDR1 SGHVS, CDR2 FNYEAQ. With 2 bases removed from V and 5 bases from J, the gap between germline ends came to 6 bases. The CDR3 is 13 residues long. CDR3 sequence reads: CASSLSRTGELFF. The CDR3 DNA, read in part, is TGTGCCAGCAGCTTATCTAGAACCGGGGAG.

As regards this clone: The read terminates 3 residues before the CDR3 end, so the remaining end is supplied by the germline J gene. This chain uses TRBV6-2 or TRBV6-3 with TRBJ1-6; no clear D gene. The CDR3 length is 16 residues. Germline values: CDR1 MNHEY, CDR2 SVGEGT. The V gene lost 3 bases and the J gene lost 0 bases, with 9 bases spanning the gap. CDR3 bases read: TGTGCCAGCAGTTATCGGTTGAGCTCCTATAATTCACCC. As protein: CASSYRLSSYNSP. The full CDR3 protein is CASSYRLSSYNSPLHF.

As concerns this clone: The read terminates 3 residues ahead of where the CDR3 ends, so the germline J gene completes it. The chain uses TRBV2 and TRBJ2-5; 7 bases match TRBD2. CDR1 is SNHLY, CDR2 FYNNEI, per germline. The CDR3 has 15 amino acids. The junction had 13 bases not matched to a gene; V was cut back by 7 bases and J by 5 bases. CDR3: CASTLSSGSRETQYF. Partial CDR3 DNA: TGTGCCAGCACCCTTTCTAGCGGATCAAGGGAGACC.

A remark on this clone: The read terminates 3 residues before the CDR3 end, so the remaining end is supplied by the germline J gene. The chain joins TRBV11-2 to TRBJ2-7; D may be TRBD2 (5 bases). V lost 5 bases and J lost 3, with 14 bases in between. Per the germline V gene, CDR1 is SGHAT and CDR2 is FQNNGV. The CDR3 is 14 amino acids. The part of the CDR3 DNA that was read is TGTGCCAGCAGCACCGTAGCGCGAAACTACGAG. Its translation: CASSTVARNYE. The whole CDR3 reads CASSTVARNYEQYF.

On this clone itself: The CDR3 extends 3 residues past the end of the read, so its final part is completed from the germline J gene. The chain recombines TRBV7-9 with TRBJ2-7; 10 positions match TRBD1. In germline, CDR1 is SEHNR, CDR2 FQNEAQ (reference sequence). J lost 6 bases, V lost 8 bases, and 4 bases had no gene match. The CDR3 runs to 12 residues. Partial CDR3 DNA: TGTGCCAGCCGGGACAGGGGAGCCGAG. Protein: CASRDRGAE. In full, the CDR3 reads CASRDRGAEQYF.

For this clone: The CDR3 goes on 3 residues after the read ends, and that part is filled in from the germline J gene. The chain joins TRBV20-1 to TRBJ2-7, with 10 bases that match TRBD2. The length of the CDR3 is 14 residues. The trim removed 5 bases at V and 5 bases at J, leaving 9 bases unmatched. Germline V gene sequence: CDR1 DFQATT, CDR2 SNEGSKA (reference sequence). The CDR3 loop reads CSAHLAGDFHEQYF. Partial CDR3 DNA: TGCAGTGCTCACCTAGCGGGAGACTTCCACGAG.

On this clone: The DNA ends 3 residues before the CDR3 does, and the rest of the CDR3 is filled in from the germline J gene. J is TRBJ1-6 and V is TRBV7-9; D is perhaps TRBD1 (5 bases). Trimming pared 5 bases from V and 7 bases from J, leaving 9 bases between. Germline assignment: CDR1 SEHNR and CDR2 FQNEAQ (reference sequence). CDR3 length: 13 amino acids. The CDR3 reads CASSPRGNSPLHF. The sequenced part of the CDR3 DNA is TGTGCCAGCAGCCCCCGGGGGAATTCACCC.

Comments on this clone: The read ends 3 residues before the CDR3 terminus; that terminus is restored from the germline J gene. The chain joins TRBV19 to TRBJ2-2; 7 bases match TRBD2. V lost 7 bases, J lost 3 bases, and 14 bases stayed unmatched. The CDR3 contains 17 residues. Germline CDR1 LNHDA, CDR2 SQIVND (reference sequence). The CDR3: CASNGGNLGGYTGELFF. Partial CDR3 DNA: TGTGCCAGTAATGGCGGGAACTTGGGAGGGTACACCGGGGAG.

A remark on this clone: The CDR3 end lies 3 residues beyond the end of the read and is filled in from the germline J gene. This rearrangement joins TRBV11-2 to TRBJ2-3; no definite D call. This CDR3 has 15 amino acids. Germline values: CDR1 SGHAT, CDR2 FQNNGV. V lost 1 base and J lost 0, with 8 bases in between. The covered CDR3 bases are TGTGCCAGCAGCTTAGTCATGGCTAGCACAGATACG. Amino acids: CASSLVMASTDT. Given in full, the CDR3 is CASSLVMASTDTQYF.

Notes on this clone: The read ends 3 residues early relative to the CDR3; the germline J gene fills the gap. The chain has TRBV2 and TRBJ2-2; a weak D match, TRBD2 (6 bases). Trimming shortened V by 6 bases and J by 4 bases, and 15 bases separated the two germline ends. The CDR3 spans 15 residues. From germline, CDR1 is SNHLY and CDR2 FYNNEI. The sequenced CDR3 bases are TGTGCCAGCAGGGTCGGGGGATGGAGCACCGGGGAG. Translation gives CASRVGGWSTGE. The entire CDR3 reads CASRVGGWSTGELFF.

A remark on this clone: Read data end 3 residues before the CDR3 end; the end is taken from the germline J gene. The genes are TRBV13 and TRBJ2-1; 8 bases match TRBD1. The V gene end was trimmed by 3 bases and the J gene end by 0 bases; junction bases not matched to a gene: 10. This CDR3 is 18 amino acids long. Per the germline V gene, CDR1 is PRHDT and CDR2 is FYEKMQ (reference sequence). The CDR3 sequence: CASSFARDTGGSYNEQFF. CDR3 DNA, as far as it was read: TGTGCCAGCAGCTTCGCGCGCGACACAGGGGGCTCCTACAATGAG.

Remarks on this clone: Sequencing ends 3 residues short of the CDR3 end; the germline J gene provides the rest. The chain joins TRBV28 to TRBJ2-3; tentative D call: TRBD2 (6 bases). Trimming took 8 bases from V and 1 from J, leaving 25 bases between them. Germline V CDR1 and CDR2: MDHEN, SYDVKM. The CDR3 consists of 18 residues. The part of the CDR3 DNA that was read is TGTGCCAGCGCCCCTGTTATAGGGAGCAGGGAGGGCACAGATACG. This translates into CASAPVIGSREGTDT. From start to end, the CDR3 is CASAPVIGSREGTDTQYF.

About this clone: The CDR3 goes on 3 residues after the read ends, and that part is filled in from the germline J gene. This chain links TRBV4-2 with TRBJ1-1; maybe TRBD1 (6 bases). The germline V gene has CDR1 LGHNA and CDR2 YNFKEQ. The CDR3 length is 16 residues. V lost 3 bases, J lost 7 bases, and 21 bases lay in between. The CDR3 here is CASSQGPTTGSGEAFF. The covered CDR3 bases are TGTGCCAGCAGCCAGGGACCCACGACAGGCTCCGGTGAA.

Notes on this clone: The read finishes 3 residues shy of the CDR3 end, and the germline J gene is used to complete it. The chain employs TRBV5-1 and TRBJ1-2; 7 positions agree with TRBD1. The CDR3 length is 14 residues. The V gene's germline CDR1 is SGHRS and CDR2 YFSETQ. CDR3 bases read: TGCGCCAGCAGCTACAACGACAGGGCCGGGGGC. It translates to CASSYNDRAGG. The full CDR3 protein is CASSYNDRAGGYTF.

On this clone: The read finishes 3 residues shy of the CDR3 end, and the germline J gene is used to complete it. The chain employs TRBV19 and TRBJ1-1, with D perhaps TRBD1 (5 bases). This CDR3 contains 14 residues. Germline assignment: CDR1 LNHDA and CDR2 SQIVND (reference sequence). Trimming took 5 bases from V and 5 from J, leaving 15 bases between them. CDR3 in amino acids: CASSWGQTGTEAFF. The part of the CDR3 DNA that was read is TGTGCCAGTAGTTGGGGCCAAACCGGGACTGAA.

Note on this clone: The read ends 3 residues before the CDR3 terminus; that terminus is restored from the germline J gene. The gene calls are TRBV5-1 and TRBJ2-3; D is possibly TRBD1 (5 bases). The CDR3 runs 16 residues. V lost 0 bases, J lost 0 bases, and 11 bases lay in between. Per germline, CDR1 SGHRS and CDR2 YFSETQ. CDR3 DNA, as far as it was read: TGCGCCAGCAGCTTGGACCCACAGGCCAGCACAGATACG. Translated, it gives CASSLDPQASTDT. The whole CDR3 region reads CASSLDPQASTDTQYF.

CDR3 protein: CASSGTGGPNTGELFF. Partial CDR3 DNA: TGCGCCAGCAGTGGTACGGGGGGGCCGAACACCGGGGAG. The J gene is TRBJ2-2, the V gene TRBV10-2; 8 bases line up with TRBD2. The read ends 3 residues early relative to the CDR3; the germline J gene fills the gap. This CDR3 comprises 16 residues. CDR1 is WSHSY and CDR2 is SAAADI in the germline V gene. V lost 4 bases and J lost 0; bases outside the gene matches: 4.

CDR3 region: CSARSTGRGASYNEQFF. The sequenced CDR3 bases are TGCAGTGCTCGGAGCACAGGCAGGGGGGCTTCCTACAATGAG. The chain combines TRBV20-1 with TRBJ2-1; D is perhaps TRBD1 (7 bases). Read data end 3 residues before the CDR3 end; the end is taken from the germline J gene. Germline CDR1 DFQATT, CDR2 SNEGSKA (reference sequence). Trimming left V 5 bases short and J 1 base short, with 21 bases between. The CDR3 extends over 17 amino acids.

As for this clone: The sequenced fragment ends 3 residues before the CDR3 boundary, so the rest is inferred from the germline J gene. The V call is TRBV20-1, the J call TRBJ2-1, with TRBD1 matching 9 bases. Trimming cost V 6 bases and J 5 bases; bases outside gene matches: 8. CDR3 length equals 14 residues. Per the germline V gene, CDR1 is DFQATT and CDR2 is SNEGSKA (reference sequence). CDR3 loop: CSAAGTGMDNEQFF. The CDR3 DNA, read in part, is TGCAGTGCCGCCGGGACAGGGATGGACAATGAG.

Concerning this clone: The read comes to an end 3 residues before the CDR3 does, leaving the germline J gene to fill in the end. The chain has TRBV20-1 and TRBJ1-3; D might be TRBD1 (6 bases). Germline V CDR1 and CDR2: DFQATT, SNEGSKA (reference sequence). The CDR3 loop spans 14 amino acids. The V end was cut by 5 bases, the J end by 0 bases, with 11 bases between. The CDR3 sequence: CSAPAGDSGNTIYF. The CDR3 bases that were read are TGCAGTGCTCCAGCAGGGGACTCTGGAAACACC.

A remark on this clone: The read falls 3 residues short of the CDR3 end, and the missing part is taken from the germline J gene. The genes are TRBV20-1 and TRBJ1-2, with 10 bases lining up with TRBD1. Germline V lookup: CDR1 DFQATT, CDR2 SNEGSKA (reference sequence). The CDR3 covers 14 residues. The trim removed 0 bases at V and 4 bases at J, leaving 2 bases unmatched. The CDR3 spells CSARDRDRGYGYTF. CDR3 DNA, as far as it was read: TGCAGTGCTAGAGATCGGGACAGGGGCTATGGC.

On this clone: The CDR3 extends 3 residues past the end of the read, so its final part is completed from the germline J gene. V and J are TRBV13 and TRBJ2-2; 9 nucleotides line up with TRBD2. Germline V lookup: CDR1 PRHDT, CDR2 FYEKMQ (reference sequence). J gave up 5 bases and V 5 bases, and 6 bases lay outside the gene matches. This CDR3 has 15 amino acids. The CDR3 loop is CASSLLAGVTGELFF. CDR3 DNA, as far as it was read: TGTGCCAGCAGCCTATTAGCGGGAGTGACCGGGGAG.

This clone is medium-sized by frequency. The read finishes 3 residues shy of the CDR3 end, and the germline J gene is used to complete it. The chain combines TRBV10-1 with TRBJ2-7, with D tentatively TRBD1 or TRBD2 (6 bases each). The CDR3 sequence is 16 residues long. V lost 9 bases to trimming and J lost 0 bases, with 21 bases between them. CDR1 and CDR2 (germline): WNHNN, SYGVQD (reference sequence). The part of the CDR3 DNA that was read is TGCGCCAGTACTTGGGCGAGGCGGGACAACTCCTACGAG. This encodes CASTWARRDNSYE. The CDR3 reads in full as CASTWARRDNSYEQYF.

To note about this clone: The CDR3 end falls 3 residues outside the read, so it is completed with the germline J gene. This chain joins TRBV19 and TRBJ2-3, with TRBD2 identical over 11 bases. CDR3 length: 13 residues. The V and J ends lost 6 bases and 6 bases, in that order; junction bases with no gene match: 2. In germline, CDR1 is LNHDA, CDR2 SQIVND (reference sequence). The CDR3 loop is CASRTSGGDTQYF. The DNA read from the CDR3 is TGTGCCAGTAGAACTAGCGGGGGTGATACG.